Listed below are T cell receptor beta chains from one sample, sequenced in a study of T cells in Graves' hyperthyroidism and ophthalmopathy. TCRdb passed the multiplex PCR reads through MiXCR, listing each CDR3 protein once. The table has about 260,000 distinct CDR3 sequences, about 16% seen once; the top ten hold less than 35%. The sequenced sample consisted of blood. These receptors all stem from a woman younger than 35 with Graves' ophthalmopathy. The CDR3 runs from the conserved cysteine through the conserved F or W. A D gene is named only where the DNA matches it firmly. The size field is filled for only some rows; it gives once, few, many or a size class.

v_call,j_call,d_call,clone_size,cdr3_aa,cdr3_nt
TRBV30,TRBJ1-4,TRBD1,many,CAWTRDRGDEKLFF,TGTGCCTGGACTCGGGACAGGGGCGATGAAAAACTGTTTTTT
TRBV3-1,TRBJ1-2,-,many,CASSSRHYGYTF,TGTGCCAGCAGCTCACGGCACTATGGCTACACCTTC
TRBV6-2/TRBV6-3,TRBJ1-1,-,-,CASSYSRQFNTEAFF,TGTGCCAGCAGTTACTCGAGACAGTTTAACACTGAAGCTTTCTTT
TRBV20-1,TRBJ2-3,-,few,CSAPASTDTQYF,TGCAGTGCTCCCGCAAGCACAGATACGCAGTATTTT
TRBV6-2/TRBV6-3,TRBJ2-3,TRBD2,many,CASRLLAGDTDTQYF,TGTGCCAGCAGGCTTCTAGCGGGCGACACAGATACGCAGTATTTT
TRBV7-2,TRBJ1-1,-,-,CASTREMGARNTEAFF,TGTGCCAGCACACGAGAGATGGGAGCTCGGAACACTGAAGCTTTCTTT
TRBV20-1,TRBJ2-7,-,many,CSAYPHDSSTVLPYEQYF,TGCAGTGCCTACCCCCATGACTCCTCCACCGTCCTACCCTACGAGCAGTACTTC
TRBV6-1,TRBJ1-1,-,many,CASIKGGLTEAFF,TGTGCCAGCATTAAAGGGGGACTCACTGAAGCTTTCTTT
TRBV12-3/TRBV12-4,TRBJ1-1,-,many,CASLTGGSQNTEAFF,TGTGCCAGCCTAACGGGGGGCAGCCAGAACACTGAAGCTTTCTTT
TRBV28,TRBJ1-2,-,many,CASRPGLYGYTF,TGTGCCAGCAGGCCCGGGCTCTATGGCTACACCTTC
TRBV28,TRBJ1-5,-,many,CASSPKRGEWGQPQHF,TGTGCCAGCAGTCCAAAACGCGGGGAATGGGGTCAGCCCCAGCATTTT
TRBV27,TRBJ1-5,-,many,CASSDRRSNQPQHF,TGTGCCAGCAGTGACAGGAGGAGCAATCAGCCCCAGCATTTT
TRBV20-1,TRBJ2-3,TRBD2,many,CSATGGHTDTQYF,TGCAGTGCCACGGGGGGGCATACAGATACGCAGTATTTT
TRBV5-4,TRBJ2-3,TRBD2,many,CASSSPGLASDTQYF,TGTGCCAGCAGCTCACCGGGACTAGCCTCGGATACGCAGTATTTT
TRBV19,TRBJ2-7,TRBD2,few,CASSLSGGTTYEQYF,TGTGCCAGTAGTCTTAGCGGGGGTACTACCTACGAGCAGTACTTC
TRBV12-3/TRBV12-4,TRBJ1-2,TRBD1,many,CASRPSTTGQNYGYTF,TGTGCCAGCAGACCATCAACGACAGGGCAGAACTATGGCTACACCTTC
TRBV11-2,TRBJ2-3,TRBD2,many,CASSLDLGLAGTDTQYF,TGTGCCAGCAGCTTAGACCTAGGACTAGCGGGCACAGATACGCAGTATTTT
TRBV29-1,TRBJ2-5,TRBD2,-,CSVCLIGTSGGIETQYF,TGCAGCGTCTGTTTGATCGGGACTAGCGGGGGGATAGAGACCCAGTACTTC
TRBV7-8,TRBJ2-3,-,once,CASSLLVYSDTQYF,TGTGCCAGCAGCCTGTTAGTGTACTCAGATACGCAGTATTTT
TRBV11-2,TRBJ2-5,TRBD2,many,CASSLGPLAGDGETQYF,TGTGCCAGCAGCTTAGGACCTTTAGCGGGAGATGGGGAGACCCAGTACTTC
TRBV25-1,TRBJ2-5,TRBD2,many,CASTRAIAGGRQETQYF,TGTGCCAGCACTCGAGCTATAGCGGGAGGGCGGCAAGAGACCCAGTACTTC
TRBV12-3/TRBV12-4,TRBJ1-1,-,many,CASSPRPPARTEAFF,TGTGCCAGCAGTCCCAGACCTCCCGCGAGGACTGAAGCTTTCTTT
TRBV12-3/TRBV12-4,TRBJ2-5,TRBD1,-,CASRKTGSQETQYF,TGTGCCAGCAGAAAGACAGGGTCCCAAGAGACCCAGTACTTC